This T cell receptor (beta chain) was identified during a study of CD8 T cells in ankylosing spondylitis. This clonotype was seen only a few times. Its antigen is unknown. Quantitative molecular-barcoded 5'-RACE generated the TCR beta libraries. TCRdb re-called the 5' RACE reads with MiXCR, one entry per CDR3 protein. The sample comprises nearly 350,000 distinct CDR3 sequences, roughly 14% of which are singletons, and less than 1.1% rests with the top ten. Points from the study as a whole: From matched ankylosing spondylitis synovial fluid, disease-linked clones were reportedly recovered at significantly enriched levels.

The CDR3 totals 18 residues. Trimming cost V 5 bases and J 2 bases; bases outside gene matches: 14. Per the germline V gene, CDR1 is SGHVS and CDR2 is FQNEAQ. The chain employs TRBV7-8 and TRBJ2-1, with 8 positions matching TRBD2. The receptor's source is a male donor with ankylosing spondylitis or in good health (not recorded which). The sample comprised blood, either unsorted or a sorted T cell fraction (not recorded which). The CDR3 spells CASSLPRALAGPYNEQFF. CDR3 nucleotide sequence: TGTGCCAGCAGCCTCCCCAGGGCGCTAGCGGGTCCCTACAATGAGCAGTTCTTC. The complete variable domain, with remaining parts taken from reference TRBV7-8 and TRBJ2-1, reads GAGVSQSPRYKVAKRGQDVALRCDPISGHVSLFWYQQALGQGPEFLTYFQNEAQLDKSGLPSDRFFAERPEGSVSTLKIQRTQQEDSAVYLCASSLPRALAGPYNEQFFGPGTRLTVL.